Described below is a single TCR beta chain sequence and its context. As yet, its antigen is unknown. In the authors' methods: A classifier for distant metastasis in papillary thyroid cancer was constructed using CDR3 differences observed across clinicopathological groups. TCRdb re-called clones via MiXCR from the PCR reads. These V and J calls rely on TCRdb rather than the paper's analysis. This table holds roughly 40,000 clones, less than 25% found once. This record comes from a study of metastatic and nonmetastatic thyroid tumors. For the study at large: Repertoire comparisons spanned blood and tumor or nodule tissue from malignant and benign thyroid patients.

V was pared by 4 bases and J by 4 bases, with 11 bases between. The CDR3 length is 14 residues. Germline V gene sequence: CDR1 SGHRS, CDR2 YFSETQ. Study-level points and caveats: According to reports, the diversity of TCR beta was significantly higher in malignant thyroid tumors than in benign nodules, and this held in both blood and tumor samples.

Among the patients, none had received any treatment before thyroid surgery. Sequencing input: tumor tissue. J is TRBJ2-2 and V is TRBV5-1, with D hard to call. The TCR comes from a female donor with papillary thyroid cancer or a benign thyroid nodule (not recorded which). Some clones in this sample may be carry-over from other donors' samples. The CDR3 sequence is CASSPPTGTGELFF. The CDR3 DNA reads as TGCGCCAGCAGCCCGCCGACGGGCACCGGGGAGCTGTTTTTT.